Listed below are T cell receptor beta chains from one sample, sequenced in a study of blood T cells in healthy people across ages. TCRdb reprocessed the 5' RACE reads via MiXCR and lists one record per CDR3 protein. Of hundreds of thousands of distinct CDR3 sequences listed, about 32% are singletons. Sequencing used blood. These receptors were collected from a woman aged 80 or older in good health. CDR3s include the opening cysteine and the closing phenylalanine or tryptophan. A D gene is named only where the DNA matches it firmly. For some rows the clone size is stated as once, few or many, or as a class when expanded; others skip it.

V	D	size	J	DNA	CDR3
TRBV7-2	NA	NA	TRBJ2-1	TGTGCCAGCAGTCCACGGCCTCCGAATGAGCAGTTCTTC	CASSPRPPNEQFF
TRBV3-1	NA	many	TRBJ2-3	TGTGCCAGCAGCACAGGAAGCGCGCATACGCAGTATTTT	CASSTGSAHTQYF
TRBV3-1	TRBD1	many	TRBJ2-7	TGTGCCAGCAGCCATAATCAAGGCCGGGACAGGGGTAGGCACGAGCAGTACTTC	CASSHNQGRDRGRHEQYF
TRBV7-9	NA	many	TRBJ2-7	TGTGCCAGCAGCTTAGATCTACGCGAGCAGTACTTC	CASSLDLREQYF
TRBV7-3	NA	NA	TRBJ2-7	TGTGCCAGCAGCTTAGGGAGTTCCAGGGTCTACGAGCAGTACTTC	CASSLGSSRVYEQYF
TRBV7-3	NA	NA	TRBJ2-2	TGTGCCAGCCAGATGGCACCTAACACCGGGGAGCTGTTTTTT	CASQMAPNTGELFF
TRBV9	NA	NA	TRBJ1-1	TGTGCCAGCAGCGTAGCACAGGAGAACACTGAAGCTTTCTTT	CASSVAQENTEAFF
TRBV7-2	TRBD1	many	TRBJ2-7	TGTGCCAGCAGCTATTCCGGGACAGGGGGAAACGAGCAGTACTTC	CASSYSGTGGNEQYF
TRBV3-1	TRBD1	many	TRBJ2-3	TGTGCCAGCAGCCAAGGGGTACCGGGACAGGGGGCAAGCACAGATACGCAGTATTTT	CASSQGVPGQGASTDTQYF
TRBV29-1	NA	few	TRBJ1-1	TGCAGCCTCTCCAGATGGGGCACTGAAGCTTTCTTT	CSLSRWGTEAFF
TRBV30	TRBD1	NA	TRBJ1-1	TGTGCCTGGGGACAGGGCACTGAAGCTTTCTTT	CAWGQGTEAFF
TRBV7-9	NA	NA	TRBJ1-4	TGTGCCAGCACCAATGGGGGTGAAAAACTGTTTTTT	CASTNGGEKLFF
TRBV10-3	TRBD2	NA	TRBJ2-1	TGTGCCATCAGTGAATCTTATGCGGGGGGCCAGGACAATGAGCAGTTCTTC	CAISESYAGGQDNEQFF
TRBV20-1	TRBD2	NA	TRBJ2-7	TGCAGTGCTAGACTAGCGGGAGGGTTCCCCTCCTACAATGAGCAGTACTTC	CSARLAGGFPSYNEQYF
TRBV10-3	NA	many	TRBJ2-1	TGTGCCATCGGTAATCTTCGGACCCAAGTGGTTGAGTTCTTC	CAIGNLRTQVVEFF
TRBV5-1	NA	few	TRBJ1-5	TGCGCCAGCAGCTTGGACGGTAGCAATCAGCCCCAGCATTTT	CASSLDGSNQPQHF
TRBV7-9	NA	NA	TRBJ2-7	TGTGCCAGCAGCTTAGCGCAGGCAGACTTCTACGAGCAGTACTTC	CASSLAQADFYEQYF
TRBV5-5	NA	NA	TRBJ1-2	TGTGCCAGCAGTTCCTGGCCCGGGAGCCCATATGGCTACACCTTC	CASSSWPGSPYGYTF
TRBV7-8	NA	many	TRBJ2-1	TGTGCCAGCAGCTTATCCCAACGCCCCGGGACAAAAGCCTACAATGAGCAGTTCTTC	CASSLSQRPGTKAYNEQFF
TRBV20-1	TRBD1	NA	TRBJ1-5	TGCAGTGTTCACCCCATACAGGGGAATAGCAATCAGCCCCAGCATTTT	CSVHPIQGNSNQPQHF
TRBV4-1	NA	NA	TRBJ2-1	TGCGCCAGCGCTTACAGGGATAGCAATGAGCAGTTCTTC	CASAYRDSNEQFF
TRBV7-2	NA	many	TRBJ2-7	TGTGCCAGCAGCTCCAGACAGGCCCTCGAGCAGTACTTC	CASSSRQALEQYF
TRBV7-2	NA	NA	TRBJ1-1	TGTGCCAGCAGCTCTAGTGCAGGGCCAACTGAAGCTTTCTTT	CASSSSAGPTEAFF
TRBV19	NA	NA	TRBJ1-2	TGTGCCAGTAGTATTCCTCCCTATTATGGCTACACCTTC	CASSIPPYYGYTF
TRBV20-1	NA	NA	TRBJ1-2	TGCAGTGCTTCCCCCACAACAGGGCGCAACCCTTATGGCTACACCTTC	CSASPTTGRNPYGYTF
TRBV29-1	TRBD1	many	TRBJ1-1	TGCAGCTCCAGGGGGGGGCCTGGCACTGAAGCTTTCTTT	CSSRGGPGTEAFF
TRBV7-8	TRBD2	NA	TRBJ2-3	TGTGCCAGCAGCACCCTAGCGGAGAGGTCTACAGATACGCAGTATTTT	CASSTLAERSTDTQYF
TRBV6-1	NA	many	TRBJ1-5	TGTGCCAGCGCAGTAGGCAATCAGCCCCAGCATTTT	CASAVGNQPQHF
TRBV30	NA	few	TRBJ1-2	TGTGCCTGGAGTGCTAACCAAAACTATGGCTACACCTTC	CAWSANQNYGYTF
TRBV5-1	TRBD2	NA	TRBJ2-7	TGCGCCAGCAGCCTGAACCCGGGACTAGCCTACGAGCAGTACTTC	CASSLNPGLAYEQYF
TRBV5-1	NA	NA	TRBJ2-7	TGCGCCAGCAGCTTGACCCCGGACTTACGATCCTACGAGCAGTACTTC	CASSLTPDLRSYEQYF
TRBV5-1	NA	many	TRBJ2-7	TGCGCCAGCAGCTTGGGGGCAGGAGCCTCCTACGAGCAGTACTTC	CASSLGAGASYEQYF
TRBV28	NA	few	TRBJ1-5	TGTGCCAGCAGAATACAGGGACGCAATCAGCCCCAGCATTTT	CASRIQGRNQPQHF
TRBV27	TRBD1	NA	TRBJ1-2	TGTGCCAGCAGTTCCTCCCCGACAGGGCGGAATGGCTACACCTTC	CASSSSPTGRNGYTF
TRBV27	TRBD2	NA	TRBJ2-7	TGTGCCAGCAGTTTAACCGGACTAGCGGGGTTATACGAGCAGTACTTC	CASSLTGLAGLYEQYF
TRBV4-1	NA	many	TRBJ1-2	TGCGCCAGCAGCCAAGTTGGTGCAGGGCGCGGCTACACCTTC	CASSQVGAGRGYTF
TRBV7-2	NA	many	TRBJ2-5	TGTGCCAGCAGTGTGCGGGGTAACAAAGAGACCCAGTACTTC	CASSVRGNKETQYF
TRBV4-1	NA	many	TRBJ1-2	TGCGCCAGCAGCCAATCGCAGGGAACGGCTAACTATGGCTACACCTTC	CASSQSQGTANYGYTF
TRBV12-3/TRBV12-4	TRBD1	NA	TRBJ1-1	TGTGCCAGCAGTTCTCGACAGGGCACTGAAGCTTTCTTT	CASSSRQGTEAFF
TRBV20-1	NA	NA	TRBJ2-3	TGCAGTGTCCAAGCCAGAGCTAGCACAGATACGCACTATTTT	CSVQARASTDTHYF
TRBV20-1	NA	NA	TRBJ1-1	TGCAGTGCTAGGGCCCGGGACGCAGCAGGGGACACTGAAGCTTTCTTT	CSARARDAAGDTEAFF
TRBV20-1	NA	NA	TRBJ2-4	TGCAGTGCTAGAGATGGCGCGGGTGTCGGAGAGCAGTACTTC	CSARDGAGVGEQYF
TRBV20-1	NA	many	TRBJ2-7	TGCAGTGCTAGAGTAGGACAGAACTACGAGCAGTACTTC	CSARVGQNYEQYF
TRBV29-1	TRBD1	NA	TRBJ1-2	TGCAGCGACCGGGACAGGGCTGGCTACACCTTC	CSDRDRAGYTF
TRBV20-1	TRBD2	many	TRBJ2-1	TGCAGTGCTCCCGGGGGGGACGGGGGGGTATACAATGAGCAGTTCTTC	CSAPGGDGGVYNEQFF